This T cell receptor beta chain was sequenced in a study of cytomegalovirus exposure and HLA in healthy donors (dated by TCRdb to the late 2010s). Notes on the research overall: According to an earlier analysis of a few hundred of the donors, about 170 million T cells yielded some 110 million unique TCR beta sequences and approximately 300 Gb of sequence data. The study aimed to test whether signatures of past pathogen exposure could be identified by cataloging public T cell receptors. The number of typed donors differed by locus: 629-630 for A, B, C, DRB1 and DQB1; approximately 520 for DQA1; some 610 for DPA1; and 450 to 480 for DPB1. In a later genetic analysis, genome-wide SNP genotypes for about three fifths of the 666 donors were used, and that subset was treated as a discovery cohort. Alongside the repertoire data, information on donor age, sex, ethnicity and CMV serostatus was compiled. In the later analysis, no new phenotypic data were used to find candidate immune exposures; instead, reliance was placed on TCR beta sequences and their occurrence across donors. Of the 398 genotyped donors, roughly 76% were placed in the genetic ancestry cluster associated with self-reported Caucasian donors. In an earlier analysis of 550 to 700 of the donors, high-throughput TCR beta sequencing was used to judge whether each TCR beta V gene segment behaved as functional or pseudogenic. Around 320 gigabases of sequencing data and approximately 85 million unique TCR sequences were included in an early release covering 550 to 800 HLA-typed donors. Every repertoire in the discovery cohort had been generated on one and the same sequencing platform. A later analysis re-analyzed previously published TCR beta repertoires from 666 donors and added high-resolution HLA genotyping to study TCR occurrence patterns. Besides the first cohort of roughly 640 subjects, a separate validation cohort made up of roughly 120 different subjects was used. The study combined high-throughput TCR immunosequencing, statistical association of individual TCRs with disease status, and machine learning to predict cytomegalovirus infection status. The study used immunosequencing to profile the T cell repertoires of 666 subjects and linked those repertoires to cytomegalovirus serostatus. Four or five DR-DQ haplotypes were handled as single units for association and clustering, since linkage in the cohort was strong. HLA typing included class I and class II loci at four-digit resolution. Among about 400 genotyped donors of the cohort, an average of roughly 230,000 unique TCR beta nucleotide sequences was sequenced per donor, of which roughly 18% were non-productive.

CDR1 and CDR2 (SQVTM, ANQGSEA) derive from the germline V gene. Spanning cysteine to phenylalanine, the CDR3 consists of 12 amino acids. Only CDR3 DNA is held: 36 bases, read in frame from base 1. V and J are truncated by 8 bases and 0 bases respectively, leaving an intervening sequence of 9 bases. Concerning this clone itself: Its antigen is currently not known. Within one base of it there is no much larger clone, and no base qualities were kept.

The cohort was made up of around 720 healthy bone marrow donors. At the time of sampling, every cohort member was nominally healthy, though immune exposures that went unrecorded were likely present. The donor tested CMV seronegative and was one of the 352 seronegative cohort members. A peripheral blood sample was collected from each donor, and TCR beta sequencing was performed on peripheral blood mononuclear cells. Genomic DNA was extracted from the blood cell samples with the Qiagen DNeasy Blood Extraction Kit. Library preparation was by the immunoSEQ multiplex PCR assay. The multiplex PCR relied on a mix of 60 forward primers for TCR Vbeta segments and 13 reverse primers for TCR Jbeta segments. Amplification of the CDR3 region of rearranged TCR beta genes was performed with a multiplex PCR assay on genomic DNA. The Illumina HiSeq System was used to sequence the amplified TCR beta libraries as 87-base-pair reads. The original pipeline was this. A later analysis tallied 70 million to 100 million unique TCR beta chains across the 650 to 750 repertoires, and around 10 million of those chains were shared by two or more donors. To remove PCR and sequencing errors, raw reads were error-corrected and collapsed into unique sequences using a nearest-neighbor algorithm that merged closely related sequences. CDR3 sequences were aligned to IMGT reference sequences to assign V, D and J gene segments. For a sequence to be retained, a match of at least six nucleotides to both a V gene segment and a J gene segment was required. A rearrangement counted as productive if the CDR3 had no stop codons and remained in frame with V and J, and every other rearrangement counted as non-productive. CDR3 was defined by IMGT convention, running from the second conserved V-encoded cysteine to the conserved J-encoded phenylalanine. The earlier analysis of 500 to 650 of the donors excluded any sequence lacking an unambiguous match to a single V gene segment. An earlier analysis of several hundred of the donors called V segments functional above 56.7% productive rearrangements and segregating when the between-donor standard deviation exceeded 5%. A statistical classification framework was developed to diagnose cytomegalovirus status using the catalog of TCR beta chain sequences. In a later analysis, TCR nucleotide sequences were compared against IMGT/GENE-DB human TR gene sequences so that V and J genes could be assigned. The TCRdist pipeline was used in a later analysis to assign CDR3 sequences and most-parsimonious VDJ recombination scenarios. In a later analysis, each TCR beta chain was defined by its CDR3 amino acid sequence together with its V-gene family, and reads without a unique V-gene family were excluded. To address suspected cross-contamination and a sequencing artifact, a later analysis removed 592 highly shared, low-generation-probability nucleotide sequences. A later analysis calculated a clonal expansion index for each public chain from normalized within-repertoire ranks of inferred template counts. Generation probabilities in a later analysis came from a VDJ recombination model fitted to out-of-frame rearrangements, and those results were checked against IGoR. Hypergeometric tests were used in a later analysis to score TCR-TCR, TCR-HLA and TCR-CMV co-occurrence, with a repertoire-size bias correction applied to the TCR pairs. False discovery rates were estimated in a later analysis by permuting HLA or CMV assignments 20 times. A later analysis grouped co-occurring TCRs with DBSCAN, adding TCRdist sequence similarity when clustering within HLA-allele-positive subsets. Repertoires with fewer than 30,000 or more than 120,000 public chains were left out of co-occurrence clustering, as were several repertoires with anomalous nucleotide sharing. TCRdb provides this immuneACCESS table in a form limited to in-frame rearrangements. Some clones are lacking; in checked studies, under half of them reflect an unresolved V gene, and why the rest are absent is not known. V, J and clone size reflect that table, while D and trimming were determined from the DNA. The sample yields roughly 150,000 clones; roughly four fifths were counted once. More than 3% of the sample rests with the top ten.

What the study reported, not specific to this receptor: Because some donors lacked HLA typing at each locus, the association tests relied only on the typed subset. Three of the identified cytomegalovirus-associated TCR beta chains were confirmed in vitro to be specific for cytomegalovirus antigens. According to a later analysis, parvovirus B19, influenza, CMV and Epstein-Barr virus appeared linked to several top co-occurrence clusters. The authors suggested that the approach could potentially be generalized to other disease states and immunological phenotypes. In a later analysis, HLA-associated TCR beta chains showed more clonal expansion and lower generation probabilities than non-associated chains that were equally common. Immune exposure information for the cohort was limited to CMV serostatus. Compared with the 666-donor mean, donors in an Asian-associated ancestry cluster had fewer N-insertions in productive TCRs, according to a later genetic analysis. An earlier analysis of some 560 of the donors showed that most TCR beta V segments appeared in productive rearrangements either about 87% or about 30% of the time, which broadly matched IMGT annotations. Linkage disequilibrium might explain the correlated functional status among segregating V segments, but an unknown experimental factor could not be excluded. In a later genetic analysis, a missense DCLRE1C variant was associated with V-gene and J-gene trimming of TCR beta chains, and the association was replicated in an independent cohort. Cytomegalovirus status was reported to be diagnosed by the classifier with high specificity and sensitivity in both the original and validation cohorts. The study listed approximately 160 TCR beta chains as associated with cytomegalovirus. The presence/absence analyses assumed that sequencing depth was roughly uniform across donors, and that assumption may not be true. A further reported finding was that TCR beta sequences accurately predicted the HLA-A and HLA-B alleles for most subjects in the first cohort. A later analysis associated 15,000 to 20,000 TCR beta sequences with specific HLA alleles at a false discovery rate of 0.05. The cohort was sequenced for TCR beta chains only, and without alpha or paired-chain data the features that could be detected were limited. In a later analysis, the rate of TCR association differed among HLA loci, with DRB1 alleles having the most associated TCRs and HLA-C alleles having the fewest. Some IMGT-functional V segments, including TRBV6-2 and TRBV6-3, could not be told apart with the 87-base-pair reads, so those segments were excluded. Most TCR sequences were seen in very few donors, while some public TCRs were found in many individuals. A group of highly shared sequence variants was considered likely to be a technical artifact of the sequencing pipeline. In a later analysis, most CMV-associated TCR beta chains were found to appear HLA-restricted, with HLA associations seemingly driven largely by CMV exposure. The earlier analysis of 450 to 700 of the donors excluded approximately 15 rarely observed V segments, including chromosome 9 orphons, because counts were too low. When HLA alleles, especially DR and DQ, strongly co-occurred, attributing TCR associations to individual alleles was difficult.

The rearrangement joined TRBV29-1 to TRBJ2-3, and perhaps TRBD1 as D gene, on 5 matching bases. The TCR originated in a male donor in good health and CMV-seronegative. Sequenced sample: PBMCs. The CDR3: CSQRGSTDTQYF. The nucleotide sequence reads TGCAGCCAAAGGGGTAGCACAGATACGCAGTATTTT.